Given below is one T cell receptor beta chain in context. Its specificity is not known. The record originates from a study of shared clonotypes between healthy human individuals. Regarding the study as a whole: Sequencing of the sorted subsets was shown by rarefaction to be incomplete despite large depth. Generally, naive subsets (rather than memory subsets) showed larger estimated richness.

Profiling relied on immunoSEQ multiplex PCR, and the TCRdb table lists in-frame clones only, not all of them. The data contain about 650,000 clones, nearly 97% of them singletons. Naive CD8 populations comprised CD45RO-negative cells positively selected for CCR7, excluding terminally differentiated effector memory CD45RA+ cells. Healthy HIV-negative adults without recent acute infections or vaccinations served as donors. Specimen: naive CD8+ T cells sorted from blood. The clonotype originates from a woman aged 25 to 39 in good health.

The CDR3 DNA is TGTGCCAGCAGCCAGAATCAGGGTGGTCTGCTTGGCTACACCTTC. Translating it yields CASSQNQGGLLGYTF. The chain combines TRBV4-2 with TRBJ1-2, with a weak D call TRBD1 (5 bases). Trimming stripped 3 bases from V and 7 bases from J, with 18 bases between. The CDR3 is made up of 15 amino acids. Per germline, CDR1 LGHNA and CDR2 YNFKEQ.